This TCR beta chain was identified in a study of radiation and T cells in renal cell carcinoma. Overall study findings and caveats: In blood, top tumor clones expanded by 2 weeks, shrinking by 4.

V dropped 5 bases and J dropped 9; count of bases not matched to a gene: 6. Germline-derived CDR1 and CDR2 are MNHEY and SMNVEV (reference sequence). The CDR3 is 13 residues long. As to time point: blood 2 weeks post-SBRT. Treatment: 15 Gy SBRT to primary tumor, nephrectomy 4 weeks later. Concerning this clone: The antigen is unknown.

Sequencing was performed with immunoSEQ multiplex PCR; in TCRdb, only in-frame clones are kept and a portion is missing. This table holds approximately 75,000 clones, roughly 87% found once. Sequences were derived from blood, sampled from a patient whose treatment included radiotherapy and nephrectomy. V and J are TRBV27 and TRBJ1-1; 10 bases agree with TRBD1. The origin of this receptor is a man in his 60s with renal cell carcinoma. The CDR3 protein is CASSPWDRGKAFF. Written as DNA, the CDR3 is TGTGCCAGCAGTCCGTGGGACAGGGGTAAAGCTTTCTTT.